One sample yielded the 28 T cell receptor beta chains listed below, sequenced in a study of blood T cell repertoires in COVID-19. This table comes from immunoSEQ multiplex PCR, and its TCRdb copy is limited to in-frame clones, with some not included. The table includes more than 200,000 clones, roughly 87% detected once. The material sequenced was PBMCs or T cells enriched from blood (not recorded which). These receptors originate from a woman aged 25-40 years with acute COVID-19.

Points on this clone: At one end the junction does not follow the germline gene, possibly because of a read error. This chain uses TRBV28 with TRBJ1-2; TRBD1 matches at 7 bases. This CDR3 contains 12 residues. Germline V gene sequence: CDR1 MDHEN, CDR2 SYDVKM. CDR3 region: CASSFRTGSLGF. As DNA, the CDR3 is TGTGCCAGCAGTTTCAGGACAGGCTCACTAGGCTTC.

CDR3 amino acids: CASSIGTGGYTF. CDR3 nucleotides: TGTGCCAGCAGCATAGGGACAGGGGGCTACACCTTC. The chain employs TRBV3-1 (or the pseudogene TRBV3-2) and TRBJ1-2; TRBD1 aligns across 9 bases. The CDR3 spans 12 residues. The germline gives CDR1 LGHDT, CDR2 YNNKEL (reference sequence). Trimming cost V 5 bases and J 8 bases; bases outside gene matches: 3.

This chain joins TRBV7-9 and TRBJ2-1; 7 nucleotides line up with TRBD2. Trimming cost V 5 bases and J 4 bases; bases outside gene matches: 8. Germline values: CDR1 SEHNR, CDR2 FQNEAQ (reference sequence). This CDR3 is 15 amino acids long. The CDR3 spells CASSLRTSLYNEQFF. The CDR3 DNA is TGTGCCAGCAGCCTCAGGACTAGTCTATACAATGAGCAGTTCTTC.

This clone came up once. The V and J genes are TRBV29-1 and TRBJ2-6, with D possibly TRBD2 on 5 matching bases. There are 18 residues in the CDR3. V dropped 0 bases and J dropped 0 bases, with 15 bases sitting between them. Germline CDR1 and CDR2: SQVTM and ANQGSEA. CDR3 bases: TGCAGCGTTGAAGATCCTTGGACTGAAATCTCTGGGGCCAACGTCCTGACTTTC. Its translation: CSVEDPWTEISGANVLTF.

J is TRBJ1-3 and V is TRBV19, with 7 bases fitting TRBD1. V trimming: 9 bases; J trimming: 2 bases; junction bases outside the gene matches: 4. Germline V gene sequence: CDR1 LNHDA, CDR2 SQIVND (reference sequence). The CDR3 runs 13 residues. In nucleotides, the CDR3 is TGTGCCAGCGACCAGGGGGCTGGAAACACCATATATTTT. Residues: CASDQGAGNTIYF.

The J gene is TRBJ1-1, the V gene TRBV9; TRBD1 might be the D (5 bases). Trimming left V 3 bases short and J 3 bases short, with 18 bases between. This CDR3 is built from 16 residues. Germline V CDR1 and CDR2: SGDLS, YYNGEE. The CDR3: CASSATGAGRYTEAFF. CDR3 DNA: TGTGCCAGCAGCGCCACAGGAGCCGGGAGGTACACTGAAGCTTTCTTT.

The chain carries TRBV19 and TRBJ1-2; D unresolved. The germline V and J ends were trimmed by 7 bases and 5 bases, with 14 bases remaining between them. There are 13 residues in the CDR3. Germline V gene data show CDR1 as LNHDA and CDR2 as SQIVND (reference sequence). The CDR3 bases are TGTGCCAGTACCGTACAGCCTTGGTATGGCTACACCTTC. Translation gives CASTVQPWYGYTF.

The rearrangement uses TRBV5-1 and TRBJ1-4, with 9 bases lining up with TRBD1. Germline V gene lookup returns CDR1 SGHRS and CDR2 YFSETQ. The V and J ends lost 4 bases and 5 bases, in that order; junction bases with no gene match: 6. The CDR3 contains 15 residues. CDR3 nucleotide sequence: TGCGCCAGCAGCCAAGGACAGGGGCAGAATGAAAAACTGTTTTTT. Encoded protein: CASSQGQGQNEKLFF.

This chain joins TRBV27 and TRBJ1-1, with no clear D. Trimming removed 2 bases from V and 3 bases from J, with 10 bases in between. CDR3 length: 14 residues. Germline CDR1 is MNHEY and CDR2 is SMNVEV (reference sequence). The CDR3 reads CASSLSILDTEAFF. The CDR3 DNA is TGTGCCAGCAGTTTAAGCATACTGGACACTGAAGCTTTCTTT.

This rearrangement joins TRBV29-1 to TRBJ1-1; 8 positions match TRBD1. V was clipped by 7 bases and J by 0 bases; unmatched bases: 13. The CDR3 covers 16 residues. Germline assignment: CDR1 SQVTM and CDR2 ANQGSEA. The CDR3 DNA follows: TGCAGCGCCCTGAAGACCCAGGGGGCCTTGAACACTGAAGCTTTCTTT. Amino acids: CSALKTQGALNTEAFF.

In this sample, this clone turned up once. The rearrangement uses TRBV7-2 and TRBJ2-3, with 9 bases that match TRBD1. The germline gives CDR1 SGHTA, CDR2 FQGNSA. The V segment lost 2 bases and the J segment 0 bases; nucleotides outside the gene matches: 3. The CDR3 is 16 amino acids. Written as DNA, the CDR3 is TGTGCCAGCAGCTTATCACAGGGGGCTAGCACAGATACGCAGTATTTT. This codes for CASSLSQGASTDTQYF. The variable domain in full, completed from reference TRBV7-2 and TRBJ2-3, reads GAGVSQSPSNKVTEKGKDVELRCDPISGHTALYWYRQSLGQGLEFLIYFQGNSAPDKSGLPSDRFSAERTGGSVSTLTIQRTQQEDSAVYLCASSLSQGASTDTQYFGPGTRLTVL.

J is TRBJ1-1 and V is TRBV11-1; no clear D gene. This CDR3 is 14 amino acids long. CDR1 is SGHAT and CDR2 is FQDESV in the germline V gene (reference sequence). V was pared by 5 bases and J by 4 bases, with 14 bases between. CDR3 nucleotides: TGTGCCAGCAGCATGAACCAGGTGTCCACTGAAGCTTTCTTT. Protein: CASSMNQVSTEAFF. Full variable domain (remainder filled in from reference TRBV11-1 and TRBJ1-1): EAEVAQSPRYKITEKSQAVAFWCDPISGHATLYWYRQILGQGPELLVQFQDESVVDDSQLPKDRFSAERLKGVDSTLKIQPAELGDSAMYLCASSMNQVSTEAFFGQGTRLTVV.

As concerns this clone: Sequence at one end of the junction differs from germline and may be a read error. The rearrangement links TRBV5-5 to TRBJ1-2; D is unclear. This CDR3 is 15 amino acids long. Germline V gives CDR1 SGHKS, CDR2 YYEKEE (reference sequence). The CDR3 region has the DNA TGTGCCAGCAGCTTGGAGGCCAGAGATAACTATGACTACACCTTC. Translated: CASSLEARDNYDYTF.

The chain recombines TRBV14 with TRBJ2-2, with 7 bases matching TRBD2. Germline V gene sequence: CDR1 SGHDN, CDR2 FVKESK. V trimming: 3 bases; J trimming: 3 bases; junction bases outside the gene matches: 4. The CDR3 has 15 amino acids. The DNA of the CDR3 is TGTGCCAGCAGCCAGGGACTAACCGACACCGGGGAGCTGTTTTTT. Its protein product is CASSQGLTDTGELFF.

J is TRBJ2-3 and V is TRBV4-1; D is perhaps TRBD1 (6 bases). Germline V gene sequence: CDR1 MGHRA, CDR2 YSYEKL. The CDR3 runs 12 residues. The V and J ends lost 1 base and 11 bases respectively, with 10 bases between them. The CDR3 loop reads CASSQVEGGQYF. The CDR3 bases are TGCGCCAGCAGCCAAGTAGAAGGGGGGCAGTATTTT.

The chain combines TRBV29-1 with TRBJ2-1, with unresolved D. The V and J ends lost 3 bases and 0 bases respectively, with 6 bases between them. CDR1 is SQVTM and CDR2 is ANQGSEA in the germline V gene. CDR3 length equals 13 residues. The CDR3 sequence: CSVDGFSYNEQFF. In DNA form, the CDR3 reads TGCAGCGTTGACGGGTTCTCCTACAATGAGCAGTTCTTC.

The chain is built from TRBV3-1 (or the pseudogene TRBV3-2) and TRBJ2-1; tentatively, D is TRBD2 (5 bases). This CDR3 comprises 12 residues. The V gene lost 1 base and the J gene lost 7 bases, with 5 bases spanning the gap. CDR1 is LGHDT, CDR2 YNNKEL, per germline (reference sequence). The CDR3 DNA reads TGTGCCAGCAGCCAAGCGGGAAATGAGCAGTTCTTC. This translates into CASSQAGNEQFF.

The chain joins TRBV28 to TRBJ2-7; D is unclear. The V gene lost 7 bases and the J gene lost 4 bases, with 11 bases spanning the gap. The CDR3 is made up of 12 amino acids. Germline V lookup: CDR1 MDHEN, CDR2 SYDVKM. The CDR3 bases are TGTGCCAGCACCGAATCTAATTACGAGCAGTACTTC. Encoded protein: CASTESNYEQYF. The full variable domain, its missing parts supplied by reference TRBV28 and TRBJ2-7, is DVKVTQSSRYLVKRTGEKVFLECVQDMDHENMFWYRQDPGLGLRLIYFSYDVKMKEKGDIPEGYSVSREKKERFSLILESASTNQTSMYLCASTESNYEQYFGPGTRLTVT.

J is TRBJ2-5 and V is TRBV15; 9 bases are shared with TRBD2. Germline V CDR1 and CDR2: LNHNV, YYDKDF (reference sequence). V gave up 1 base and J gave up 5 bases; unmatched junction bases: 8. This CDR3 spans 16 amino acids. CDR3 sequence (DNA): TGTGCCACCAGCAGAGCGGGACTAGCAGGCGGGGAGACCCAGTACTTC. Translated, it gives CATSRAGLAGGETQYF.

The chain uses TRBV7-9 and TRBJ2-5; 9 bases match TRBD2. CDR1 and CDR2 (germline): SEHNR, FQNEAQ (reference sequence). With V trimmed by 2 bases and J by 3 bases, 7 bases remained unmatched. The CDR3 is 16 residues long. For the CDR3, the DNA is TGTGCCAGCAGCTTACACATAGCGGGAGTTGAAGAGACCCAGTACTTC. It encodes CASSLHIAGVEETQYF.

J is TRBJ1-6 and V is TRBV7-2, with 8 positions matching TRBD1. The CDR3 has 16 residues. The ends lost 2 bases at V and 9 bases at J; junction bases unmatched: 9. Germline CDR1 and CDR2: SGHTA and FQGNSA. The CDR3 DNA follows: TGTGCCAGCAGCTTATGGGACAGGCAAAGAATTTCACCCCTCCACTTT. This codes for CASSLWDRQRISPLHF.

The J gene is TRBJ1-5, the V gene TRBV2; the D is unclear. V was cut by 6 bases and J by 0 bases, with 12 bases left in between. Germline V lookup: CDR1 SNHLY, CDR2 FYNNEI. The length of the CDR3 is 15 residues. The CDR3, as DNA: TGTGCCAGCAGCCCTGAGGGAGTTAGCAATCAGCCCCAGCATTTT. Translation gives CASSPEGVSNQPQHF.

The CDR3 sequence is CATSERRGDSNQPQHF. The CDR3 bases are TGTGCCACCAGTGAGCGTCGGGGGGATAGCAATCAGCCCCAGCATTTT. The V and J genes are TRBV24-1 and TRBJ1-5, with D possibly matching TRBD1 (5 bases). Trimming took off 4 bases at V and 0 bases at J, with 12 bases between the two ends. Per germline, CDR1 KGHDR and CDR2 SFDVKD. The CDR3 loop spans 16 amino acids.

The chain recombines TRBV6-5 with TRBJ2-6, with a tentative D call TRBD1 (5 bases). The CDR3 runs 16 residues. Trimming took off 4 bases at V and 0 bases at J, with 10 bases between the two ends. CDR1 is MNHEY, CDR2 SVGAGI, per germline. The CDR3 DNA is TGTGCCAGCAGTTTTACAGGATCCTCTGGGGCCAACGTCCTGACTTTC. Encoded protein: CASSFTGSSGANVLTF.

This chain links TRBV6-1 with TRBJ1-5, with TRBD1 matching over 10 bases. J lost 7 bases, V lost 2 bases, and 5 bases had no gene match. Per germline, CDR1 MNHNS and CDR2 SASEGT. The CDR3 spans 15 residues. The CDR3 DNA sequence: TGTGCCAGCAGTGAAAGAGGGACAGGGGACCAGCCCCAGCATTTT. Its translation is CASSERGTGDQPQHF.

V gene TRBV7-9 combines with J gene TRBJ1-1; weak D call: TRBD1 (6 bases). Germline assignment: CDR1 SEHNR and CDR2 FQNEAQ (reference sequence). The CDR3 loop spans 15 amino acids. V was cut by 5 bases and J by 0 bases, with 13 bases left in between. The CDR3 reads CASSPPTGMNTEAFF. The CDR3 DNA is TGTGCCAGCAGCCCCCCGACAGGAATGAACACTGAAGCTTTCTTT.

The V call is TRBV27, the J call TRBJ2-1, with TRBD2 identical over 11 bases. The CDR3 is 16 amino acids. Germline V gene data show CDR1 as MNHEY and CDR2 as SMNVEV (reference sequence). Losses at the gene ends were 5 bases for V and 1 base for J; bases not matched to a gene: 4. CDR3 nucleotide sequence: TGTGCCAGCAGTGGTAGCGGGGGGGCTTCCTACAATGAGCAGTTCTTC. Translating gives CASSGSGGASYNEQFF.

The chain employs TRBV14 and TRBJ1-1; unclear D gene. V gave up 3 bases and J gave up 5 bases, with 4 bases separating them. Germline loops: CDR1 SGHDN, CDR2 FVKESK. The CDR3 is 11 residues long. CDR3 in DNA: TGTGCCAGCAGCCACCATACTGAAGCTTTCTTT. Protein: CASSHHTEAFF.